Detailed here is one T cell receptor (beta chain). This entry is derived from a study of OX40 agonist ivuxolimab in advanced cancers. Assay used: immunoSEQ multiplex PCR; TCRdb lists only in-frame clones, some missing. Among tens of thousands of clones, 70% to 90% were seen once, and the ten largest hold 0.25% to 0.3%. CDR1 and CDR2 (germline): MGHRA, YSYEKL. This CDR3 comprises 15 residues. The V and J ends lost 0 bases and 8 bases respectively, with 15 bases between them. This chain links TRBV4-1 with TRBJ2-3; unclear D gene. The source was CD4+ or CD8+ T cells sorted from blood, collected in a trial of the OX40 agonist ivuxolimab. This sequence was found in an adult with an advanced solid tumor such as melanoma, head and neck, liver or kidney cancer. CDR3 loop: CASSQDQSPLGTQYF. The CDR3 DNA follows: TGCGCCAGCAGCCAAGATCAATCCCCGCTGGGTACGCAGTATTTT.